Listed here are 27 T cell receptor beta chains from one sample, sequenced in a study of CD8 T cells in Susac syndrome (dated by TCRdb to 2018 to 2020). Library prep was done by the immunoSEQ multiplex PCR assay. RNA was extracted using the RNeasy kit, and about 0.5 to 1 ug of the RNA was reverse transcribed with random hexamers. Using fastp trimming at Q25 and MiXCR clonotype assembly, TCRdb reanalyzed the public sequencing data and kept in-frame beta chains. Every CDR3 protein is listed once, alongside the most common genes and DNA of its rows. For this sample there are 140,000 or so distinct CDR3 sequences; roughly 94% appear just once. Approximately 0.09% of the sample comes from the top ten. Input material: CD4+ T cells from PBMCs. All receptors come from a human donor in good health.

V gene TRBV15 combines with J gene TRBJ1-2; perhaps TRBD1 as D (5 bases). The CDR3 sequence is 14 residues long. The germline CDR1 and CDR2 sequences are LNHNV and YYDKDF (reference sequence). Trimming stripped 0 bases from V and 8 bases from J, with 13 bases between. The CDR3 loop is CATSRDGGARGYTF. CDR3 nucleotides: TGTGCCACCAGCAGAGATGGCGGGGCGAGGGGCTACACCTTC.

V is TRBV2 and J is TRBJ2-3; 10 bases are a match to TRBD2. Germline CDR1 and CDR2: SNHLY and FYNNEI. This CDR3 has 14 residues. Losses at the gene ends were 4 bases for V and 6 bases for J; bases not matched to a gene: 4. The CDR3 reads CASSGTSGSDTQYF. CDR3 nucleotides: TGTGCCAGCAGTGGGACTAGCGGTTCGGATACGCAGTATTTT.

This sequence joins TRBV3-1 and TRBJ2-1; unclear D gene. The V gene's germline CDR1 is LGHDT and CDR2 YNNKEL (reference sequence). This CDR3 has 12 residues. Trimming pared 4 bases from V and 6 bases from J, leaving 7 bases between. CDR3 loop: CASSPVSNEQFF. In DNA form, the CDR3 reads TGTGCCAGCAGCCCCGTCAGCAATGAGCAGTTCTTC.

This CDR3 is CASSLTQGDEKLFF. The CDR3 region has the DNA TGTGCCAGCAGCTTAACACAGGGAGACGAAAAACTGTTTTTT. V is TRBV7-9 and J is TRBJ1-4; weak D call: TRBD1 (6 bases). Germline V gene data show CDR1 as SEHNR and CDR2 as FQNEAQ (reference sequence). Trimming pared 2 bases from V and 8 bases from J, leaving 12 bases between. This CDR3 is 14 amino acids long.

The V and J genes are TRBV27 and TRBJ1-4; no clear D gene. Germline assignment: CDR1 MNHEY and CDR2 SMNVEV (reference sequence). The V gene lost 4 bases and the J gene lost 4 bases, with 10 bases spanning the gap. The CDR3 extends over 14 amino acids. The CDR3 coding sequence is TGTGCCAGCAGTTCTTTACAGTTTAATGAAAAACTGTTTTTT. Protein product: CASSSLQFNEKLFF.

This chain joins TRBV30 and TRBJ1-4; a weak D match, TRBD1 (5 bases). V was trimmed by 0 bases and J by 7 bases, leaving 18 bases between them. In germline, CDR1 is GTSNPN, CDR2 SVGIG (reference sequence). CDR3 length equals 16 residues. CDR3: CAWSVKDGAGTEKLFF. The DNA of the CDR3 is TGTGCCTGGAGTGTAAAAGATGGTGCAGGGACTGAAAAACTGTTTTTT.

This chain connects TRBV5-6 to TRBJ2-7; D may correspond to TRBD1 or TRBD2 (5 bases each). V was pared by 2 bases and J by 5 bases, with 20 bases between. Germline CDR1 and CDR2: SGHDT and YYEEEE. The CDR3 consists of 16 residues. The CDR3 loop is CASSFRDGSIPHEQYF. The CDR3 region has the DNA TGTGCCAGCAGCTTTAGGGACGGGTCTATCCCCCACGAGCAGTACTTC.

The V call is TRBV2, the J call TRBJ1-2, with D uncertain. V lost 8 bases and J lost 3, with 10 bases in between. CDR3 length: 12 amino acids. CDR1 is SNHLY, CDR2 FYNNEI, per germline. The CDR3 bases are TGTGCCAGCGAGGGTGGAGACTATGGCTACACCTTC. Translation gives CASEGGDYGYTF.

The V and J genes are TRBV30 and TRBJ2-2; 12 bases line up with TRBD2. This CDR3 has 15 amino acids. J lost 5 bases, V lost 2 bases, and 3 bases had no gene match. Germline V gene lookup returns CDR1 GTSNPN and CDR2 SVGIG (reference sequence). This CDR3 reads CAWSLLAGGTGELFF. CDR3 nucleotide sequence: TGTGCCTGGAGTCTACTAGCGGGGGGAACCGGGGAGCTGTTTTTT.

V gene TRBV4-1 combines with J gene TRBJ1-3; weak D call: TRBD1 (5 bases). V was trimmed by 1 base and J by 0 bases, leaving 13 bases between them. Germline CDR1 reads MGHRA; CDR2 reads YSYEKL. The CDR3 spans 17 residues. Written as DNA, the CDR3 is TGCGCCAGCAGCCAAGTGGGACGGAAGACCTCTGGAAACACCATATATTTT. Its protein product is CASSQVGRKTSGNTIYF.

In its sample, this clonotype was seen once. The J gene is TRBJ2-2, the V gene TRBV5-1, with 9 bases that match TRBD2. J lost 4 bases, V lost 0 bases, and 10 bases had no gene match. CDR3 size: 18 residues. The germline V gene encodes CDR1 SGHRS and CDR2 YFSETQ. CDR3 in DNA: TGCGCCAGCAGCTTGGTATCCCGGACTAGCGTGCCCACCGGGGAGCTGTTTTTT. Translating it yields CASSLVSRTSVPTGELFF.

J is TRBJ2-5 and V is TRBV27, with D perhaps matching TRBD1 (6 bases). Deletions cut 6 bases from V and 5 bases from J, with 22 bases between. Germline V CDR1 and CDR2: MNHEY, SMNVEV (reference sequence). The CDR3 length is 16 residues. The CDR3 is CASSRGRGVLRETQYF. The CDR3 DNA is TGTGCCAGCAGCAGGGGTCGGGGAGTCCTCAGGGAGACCCAGTACTTC.

The V and J genes are TRBV3-1 and TRBJ2-5; TRBD2 matches at 7 bases. Per the germline V gene, CDR1 is LGHDT and CDR2 is YNNKEL (reference sequence). CDR3 length: 16 amino acids. Germline trimming cut 0 bases from V and 2 bases from J; bases unmatched to any gene: 6. DNA of the CDR3: TGTGCCAGCAGCCAAGATACACCTAGCGGACAAGAGACCCAGTACTTC. Its translation is CASSQDTPSGQETQYF.

V is TRBV7-9 and J is TRBJ1-1; tentative D call: TRBD1 (6 bases). V dropped 5 bases and J dropped 6 bases, with 16 bases sitting between them. The CDR3 loop spans 14 amino acids. Germline V gene lookup returns CDR1 SEHNR and CDR2 FQNEAQ (reference sequence). CDR3 DNA: TGTGCCAGCAGCCCTATCCTGACAGGCCCTGAAGCTTTCTTT. Its translation is CASSPILTGPEAFF.

This clonotype was found a few times. J is TRBJ1-1 and V is TRBV20-1, with D uncertain. The CDR3 has 12 amino acids. V was trimmed by 3 bases and J by 1 base, leaving 6 bases between them. The V gene's germline CDR1 is DFQATT and CDR2 SNEGSKA (reference sequence). The CDR3 bases are TGCAGTGCTAGGGGCCCGAACACTGAAGCTTTCTTT. Protein: CSARGPNTEAFF.

This clonotype has a single count. The rearrangement uses TRBV27 and TRBJ1-2; perhaps TRBD1 as D (5 bases). This CDR3 region has 17 residues. Trimming took off 6 bases at V and 8 bases at J, with 28 bases between the two ends. Looked up from germline, CDR1 is MNHEY and CDR2 is SMNVEV (reference sequence). The CDR3 nucleotides read TGTGCCAGCAGCGTAAGTGGGCCTGGACATTATCCATCCGGCTACACCTTC. This translates into CASSVSGPGHYPSGYTF.

The rearrangement uses TRBV3-1 and TRBJ2-1; D is unresolved. CDR1 and CDR2 from the germline V gene are LGHDT and YNNKEL (reference sequence). The CDR3 has 15 amino acids. With 3 bases removed from V and 0 bases from J, the gap between germline ends came to 9 bases. The CDR3 spells CASSHLPSSYNEQFF. The CDR3 DNA follows: TGTGCCAGCAGCCATCTTCCCAGCTCCTACAATGAGCAGTTCTTC.

This chain connects TRBV3-1 to TRBJ2-3; D uncertain. The CDR3 has 14 residues. Between the trimmed V and J ends, which lost 0 bases and 4 bases, there was a span of 8 bases. CDR1 LGHDT and CDR2 YNNKEL come from the germline V gene (reference sequence). The CDR3 loop is CASSQDPVPDTQYF. The CDR3 DNA reads TGTGCCAGCAGCCAAGACCCGGTTCCAGATACGCAGTATTTT.

The CDR3 DNA sequence: TGCAGCGTCCTAACAGGGGCCGCCTCTATTAACACTGAAGCTTTCTTT. Translated: CSVLTGAASINTEAFF. V and J are TRBV29-1 and TRBJ1-1, with TRBD1 identical over 7 bases. The J segment lost 2 bases and the V segment lost 6 bases, leaving 15 bases of the junction unmatched. The CDR3 covers 16 residues. The germline V gene has CDR1 SQVTM and CDR2 ANQGSEA. Combining the CDR3 with reference TRBV29-1 and TRBJ1-1 gives the whole variable domain SAVISQKPSRDICQRGTSLTIQCQVDSQVTMMFWYRQQPGQSLTLIATANQGSEATYESGFVIDKFPISRPNLTFSTLTVSNMSPEDSSIYLCSVLTGAASINTEAFFGQGTRLTVV.

This rearrangement joins TRBV10-2 to TRBJ2-1; 8 bases are a match to TRBD2. CDR1 and CDR2 (germline): WSHSY, SAAADI. Germline trimming cut 6 bases from V and 5 bases from J; bases unmatched to any gene: 12. The CDR3 covers 16 residues. CDR3 nucleotide sequence: TGCGCCAGCAGCCTAAGTACTAGCGGACTAGACAATGAGCAGTTCTTC. Its translation is CASSLSTSGLDNEQFF.

The rearrangement joins TRBV7-9 to TRBJ1-4; 9 bases map to TRBD1. This CDR3 has 19 amino acids. V was pared by 5 bases and J by 2 bases, with 15 bases of the junction left unmatched. Germline values: CDR1 SEHNR, CDR2 FQNEAQ (reference sequence). The CDR3 loop is CASSASPGTGIGTNEKLFF. In DNA, the CDR3 is TGTGCCAGCAGCGCCAGTCCCGGGACAGGGATCGGGACTAATGAAAAACTGTTTTTT.

The chain joins TRBV5-1 to TRBJ1-1; D unresolved. The CDR3 has 14 residues. Trimming shortened V by 6 bases and J by 3 bases, and 15 bases separated the two germline ends. Germline-derived CDR1 and CDR2 are SGHRS and YFSETQ. The CDR3 loop is CASILAPSYTEAFF. The CDR3 nucleotides are TGCGCCAGCATCCTGGCCCCCTCATACACTGAAGCTTTCTTT.

The gene calls are TRBV29-1 and TRBJ2-2; possible D gene TRBD2, 5 bases. Germline V gene lookup returns CDR1 SQVTM and CDR2 ANQGSEA. The CDR3 consists of 14 residues. Deletions cut 6 bases from V and 7 bases from J, with 18 bases between. This chain's CDR3 is CSVRPGSDFGELFF. For the CDR3, the DNA is TGCAGCGTGAGGCCGGGATCCGACTTCGGGGAGCTGTTTTTT.

V and J are TRBV5-4 and TRBJ2-5; possibly TRBD2 for D (6 bases). CDR1 SGHNT and CDR2 YYREEE come from the germline V gene (reference sequence). This CDR3 has 14 residues. The V gene lost 1 base and the J gene lost 2 bases, with 9 bases spanning the gap. The CDR3 sequence: CASSLPGLQETQYF. In nucleotides, the CDR3 is TGTGCCAGCAGCTTGCCAGGACTACAAGAGACCCAGTACTTC.

The J gene is TRBJ2-7, the V gene TRBV2; 7 bases agree with TRBD1. The CDR3 is 13 residues long. J was trimmed by 4 bases and V by 7 bases; bases with no gene match: 7. Per the germline V gene, CDR1 is SNHLY and CDR2 is FYNNEI. CDR3 region: CASNRQGNYEQYF. The CDR3 nucleotides read TGTGCCAGCAATAGACAGGGAAATTACGAGCAGTACTTC. The whole variable domain, remainder taken from reference TRBV2 and TRBJ2-7, is EPEVTQTPSHQVTQMGQEVILRCVPISNHLYFYWYRQILGQKVEFLVSFYNNEISEKSEIFDDQFSVERPDGSNFTLKIRSTKLEDSAMYFCASNRQGNYEQYFGPGTRLTVT.

The chain is built from TRBV3-1 and TRBJ2-1; D is perhaps TRBD2 (6 bases). Trimming left V 2 bases short and J 8 bases short, with 10 bases between. Germline V gives CDR1 LGHDT, CDR2 YNNKEL (reference sequence). The CDR3 runs to 13 residues. The CDR3 DNA reads TGTGCCAGCAGCCAACCGGGACTGGATGAGCAGTTCTTC. Translating gives CASSQPGLDEQFF.

V usage is TRBV29-1 and J usage is TRBJ2-3; D may be TRBD2 (5 bases). Germline CDR1 and CDR2: SQVTM and ANQGSEA. The CDR3 sequence is 13 residues long. V dropped 8 bases and J dropped 1 base, with 13 bases sitting between them. The CDR3: CSLRRTRTDTQYF. The CDR3 DNA reads TGCAGCCTGAGGAGGACCCGCACAGATACGCAGTATTTT.